The T cell receptor (beta chain) under discussion was sequenced for a study of molecular identifiers for immune sequencing clone quantification. This clonotype was found many times. Its antigen remains unknown. Via MiXCR, TCRdb re-called the PCR reads, giving one row per CDR3 protein. The sample consists of about 510,000 distinct CDR3 sequences, less than 30% of them appearing once. Investigators produced naive CD8 libraries from approximately 20,000 to 1,000,000 sorted cells, drawing on 10%, 30% or 50% RNA. Isolation of naive CD8 T cells was achieved by sorting on a CD8+CD4-CCR7+CD45RA+ phenotype. Whole-study findings and limits: Underestimated sizes of highly expanded clones could result from identical TCR molecules that share a barcode. Whereas clones above 20 RNA copies held under 1% of naive-cell molecules, they held over 97% of effector molecules.

The CDR3 has 13 amino acids. V lost 5 bases, J lost 9 bases, and 17 bases lay in between. Germline V gene sequence: CDR1 SQVTM, CDR2 ANQGSEA. This clonotype was sampled from a human donor in good health. Some libraries in this study had Jurkat cell RNA spiked in. The V call is TRBV29-1, the J call TRBJ2-1; D perhaps matches TRBD2 (5 bases). The sequencing sample was made of naive CD8+ T cells from blood, with Jurkat cell RNA spiked in. The subset: FACS-sorted CD8+CD4-CCR7+CD45RA+ naive T cells. The DNA of the CDR3 is TGCAGCGTTCAGCCTCCTTTCAGCGGTGAGCAGTTCTTC. Encoded protein: CSVQPPFSGEQFF.